This entry describes one T cell receptor beta chain. Its target is unknown. The sample originates from a study of CD8 T cells in Susac syndrome. Study results and caveats: As acknowledged by the study, its TCR sequencing and HLA analysis included a relatively small number of individuals.

Germline V gene data show CDR1 as MDHEN and CDR2 as SYDVKM. With V trimmed by 6 bases and J by 3 bases, 27 bases remained unmatched. CDR3 length: 22 residues. RNA, at roughly 0.45 to 1 ug, was reverse transcribed with random hexamers. Amplification of TCR beta CDR3 spanned 54 Vbeta and 13 Jbeta via immunoSEQ multiplex PCR. MiXCR was run by TCRdb on the immunoSEQ multiplex PCR reads, yielding one entry per CDR3 protein. The profile shows roughly 150,000 distinct CDR3 sequences, roughly 94% of them singletons. The chain links TRBV28 to TRBJ2-5, with 11 bases that match TRBD1. The origin of this receptor is a human donor with Susac syndrome. The material sequenced was CD8+ T cells from PBMCs. The CDR3 loop reads CASRTHLWGQGVLERREETQYF. The DNA of the CDR3 is TGTGCCAGCAGGACTCACCTTTGGGGACAGGGGGTCTTAGAGCGTAGGGAAGAGACCCAGTACTTC. The complete variable domain, with remaining parts taken from reference TRBV28 and TRBJ2-5, reads DVKVTQSSRYLVKRTGEKVFLECVQDMDHENMFWYRQDPGLGLRLIYFSYDVKMKEKGDIPEGYSVSREKKERFSLILESASTNQTSMYLCASRTHLWGQGVLERREETQYFGPGTRLLVL.